The source of this TCR beta chain is a study of T cells in Graves' hyperthyroidism and ophthalmopathy. RNA transcripts served as the template for amplifying TCR beta CDR3 regions. Carried out on the TCR CDR3, a first-round RT-PCR used the HTBI primer set. TCRdb ran MiXCR on the multiplex PCR reads and lists one entry per CDR3 protein. The table shows approximately 690,000 distinct CDR3 sequences, with 20% to 25% occurring only once. Study results and limitations: Most thyroid clonotypes expanded above 0.001 appeared in blood too.

This clonotype was observed a handful of times. Its antigen is unknown. CDR3 length: 18 amino acids. CDR1 and CDR2 (germline): SGHRS, YFSETQ. Trimming removed 7 bases from V and 2 bases from J; junction bases left unmatched: 13. Fresh peripheral blood, roughly 9.8 ml of it, supplied the PBMCs. The chain links TRBV5-1 to TRBJ2-3, with 13 bases fitting TRBD2. Sequenced: blood. The source is a man aged 25 to 45 with Graves' ophthalmopathy. This CDR3 reads CASPHVPGLAGPTDTQYF. CDR3 DNA sequence: TGCGCCAGCCCCCACGTACCGGGACTAGCGGGGCCCACAGATACGCAGTATTTT.